The present T cell receptor (beta chain) was sequenced within a study of cytomegalovirus exposure and HLA in healthy donors. There are 14 residues in the CDR3. The V and J ends lost 1 base and 3 bases, in that order; junction bases with no gene match: 0. Germline CDR1 is SGHDT and CDR2 is YYEEEE. Amplification used 60 Vbeta primers and 13 Jbeta primers. Sequenced by immunoSEQ multiplex PCR; TCRdb stores in-frame clones only, minus some. This table holds roughly 97,000 clones, around 10% found once. Worth noting for this clone: Its antigen remains unknown.

Notes on the study in general: Across donors, sequencing depth was assumed by presence/absence analyses to be roughly uniform.

The clonotype comes from a man aged 40-49 years in good health and CMV-seropositive. The sequenced sample was PBMCs. The rearrangement uses TRBV5-6 and TRBJ2-7, with 11 positions matching TRBD2. The CDR3 DNA follows: TGTGCCAGCAGCTTGCTAGCGGGAGGCTACGAGCAGTACTTC. It encodes CASSLLAGGYEQYF.